This T cell receptor (beta chain) was sequenced for a study of shared clonotypes between healthy human individuals (dated by TCRdb to the early 2020s). Context from the whole study: The cohort included three men and a couple of women between 18 and 49 years of age. To increase sequencing depth and limit assay-specific biases, TCR repertoire library preparation and sequencing were carried out by different laboratories using diverse techniques. To estimate repertoire size and how much clonotypes are shared between individuals, the study performed deep sequencing of blood TCR repertoires from five healthy adults. For each donor, CD4 naive and CD4 memory were each given three plates, CD8 naive was given two plates, and CD8 memory was given one plate. Per donor, leukapheresis produced somewhere between about 0.9 and 9.5 billion PBMCs.

The germline V gene supplies CDR1 SQVTM and CDR2 ANQGSEA. V lost 5 bases and J lost 4 bases, and the count of bases not matched to a germline gene is 16. From the cysteine up to the phenylalanine, the CDR3 has a length of 16 residues. The entry retains the CDR3 DNA only, 48 bases that are in frame from base 1. For the CD8 naive samples, CD45RO-negative cells were positively selected for CCR7, yielding a CD45RA+CCR7+ population from which TemRA cells were excluded. Donors were healthy HIV-negative adults with no recently reported acute infections or vaccinations. Every donor was a Caucasian adult residing in Nashville, Tennessee, USA. Blood was obtained by leukapheresis, after which PBMCs were separated by Ficoll-Histopaque density gradient centrifugation and cryopreserved in liquid nitrogen vapor phase. Analytical flow cytometry was used to check the purity and quantity of each magnetically sorted T cell population. Each sorted fraction had its genomic DNA isolated and then quantified by UV absorbance on a Nanodrop 2000c.

With regard to this clone: Its specific antigen is unknown. No much larger clone exists at a distance of one base, and base qualities are not known.

General findings and caveats noted by the study authors: When a few donors were compared, the shared fraction of clonotypes was around 5.1% for naive CD4, less than 4% for naive CD8, 2.3% for memory CD4, and less than 0.5% for memory CD8. Naive subsets generally had larger estimated clonotype richness than memory subsets did. Clonotypes shared by all four sorted-subset donors showed higher generation probabilities than non-shared clonotypes. Pairwise subsampling indicated that sequencing depth was expected to affect the degree of clonotype sharing among donors. Incomplete sequencing was indicated by rarefaction of sorted-subset datasets, despite the large sequencing depth. Sampling was limited to blood, and TCR repertoires in tissue likely differ from TCR repertoires in blood. Because the study included only a small number of donors, the genetic and exposure-history diversity represented was limited.

Using the deep immunoSEQ assay, TCR CDR3 regions were amplified from genomic DNA by multiplex PCR. Genomic DNA extracted from each cell subset was distributed evenly over all wells of several immunoSEQ 96-well plates, and each plate served as one replicate. For sorted subsets, roughly 200 ng of genomic DNA, equivalent to around 31,000 T cell genomes, went into each replicate PCR. Purified libraries were measured with a Qubit 3.0 fluorometer, size-checked on a Bioanalyzer 2100, and measured again with the KAPA Library Quantification kit. Every immunoSEQ 96-well plate was sequenced on a separate single-read 150-cycle Illumina NextSeq 550 flow cell. As for the original processing: Because the immunoSEQ output held only junctional sequences and lacked quality scores, the filtering could not match the filtering applied to full-length reads. Sequences were annotated with PyIR, a Python wrapper for IgBLAST v1.9, using IMGT germline references to assign V/J genes and CDR3. Reads were filtered out if the reads had weak V/J assignments (E-value above 1e-6), no CDR3, stop codons, out-of-frame junctions, or ambiguous translated residues. A V3J clonotype was defined by an identical inferred V gene, J gene, and CDR3 amino acid sequence. Percentage overlap between repertoires was calculated by dividing the number of shared unique clonotypes by the size of the smaller repertoire. Repertoire richness was assessed with RTK rarefaction, the Chao1 estimator, and Recon v2.1 estimates of unobserved clonotypes. Generation probabilities for all TCRbeta clonotypes obtained by the gDNA method from four donors were computed using OLGA. The clones in this table, taken by TCRdb from immuneACCESS, are in-frame only. Not every clone is retained; where verified, under half of the shortfall comes from an unresolved V gene, and the cause of the rest is unknown. Clonal size and the V and J genes are those of that table, whereas D and trimming came from the DNA. The sample profile shows about 550,000 clones; 95% to 96% of them were found once. Over 0.09% of the sample lies in the top ten.

The rearrangement combines TRBV29-1 with TRBJ1-2, with 7 bases aligning to TRBD1. The sequenced material came from naive CD8+ T cells sorted from blood. The sample's cell subset or site label, decoded: CD45RA+CCR7+. The origin of this receptor is a woman in her twenties or thirties in good health. The CDR3 loop reads CSVLTGTASRSYGYTF. The bases read TGCAGCGTTCTCACCGGGACAGCCTCTCGGAGCTATGGCTACACCTTC.